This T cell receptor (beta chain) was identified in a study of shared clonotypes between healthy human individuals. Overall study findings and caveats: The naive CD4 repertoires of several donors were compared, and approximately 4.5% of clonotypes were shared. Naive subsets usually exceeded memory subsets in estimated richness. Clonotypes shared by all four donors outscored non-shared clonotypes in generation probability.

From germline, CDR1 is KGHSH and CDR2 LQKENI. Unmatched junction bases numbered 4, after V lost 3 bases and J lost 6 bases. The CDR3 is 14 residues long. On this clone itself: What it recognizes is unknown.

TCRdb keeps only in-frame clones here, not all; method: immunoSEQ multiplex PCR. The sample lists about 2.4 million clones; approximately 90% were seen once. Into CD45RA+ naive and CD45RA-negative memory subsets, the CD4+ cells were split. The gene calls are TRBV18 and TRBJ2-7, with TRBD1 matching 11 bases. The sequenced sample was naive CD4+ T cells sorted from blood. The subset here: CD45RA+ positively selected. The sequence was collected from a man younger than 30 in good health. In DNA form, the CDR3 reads TGTGCCAGCTCACCGGGACAGGGGGTGATCGAGCAGTACTTC. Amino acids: CASSPGQGVIEQYF.